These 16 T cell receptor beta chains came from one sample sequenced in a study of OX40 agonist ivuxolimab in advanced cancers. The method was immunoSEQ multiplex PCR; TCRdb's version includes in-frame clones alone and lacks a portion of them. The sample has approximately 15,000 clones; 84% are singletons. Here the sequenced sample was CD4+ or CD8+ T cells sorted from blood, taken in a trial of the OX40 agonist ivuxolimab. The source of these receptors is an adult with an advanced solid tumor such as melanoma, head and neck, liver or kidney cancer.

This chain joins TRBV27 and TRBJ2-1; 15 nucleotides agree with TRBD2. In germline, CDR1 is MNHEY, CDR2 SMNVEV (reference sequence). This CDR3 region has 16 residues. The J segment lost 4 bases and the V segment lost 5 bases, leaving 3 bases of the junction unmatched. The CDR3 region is CASSAGTSGRYNEQFF. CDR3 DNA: TGTGCCAGCAGTGCTGGGACTAGCGGGAGGTACAATGAGCAGTTCTTC.

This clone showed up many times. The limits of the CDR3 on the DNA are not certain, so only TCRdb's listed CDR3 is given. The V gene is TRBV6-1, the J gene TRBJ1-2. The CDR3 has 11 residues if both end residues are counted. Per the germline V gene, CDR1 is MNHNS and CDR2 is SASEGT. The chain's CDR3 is CASSEWGHGTF.

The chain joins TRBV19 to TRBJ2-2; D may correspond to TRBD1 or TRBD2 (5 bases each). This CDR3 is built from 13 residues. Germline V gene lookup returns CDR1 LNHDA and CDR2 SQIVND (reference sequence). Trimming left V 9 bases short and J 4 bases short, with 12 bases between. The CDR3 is CASWDGFTGELFF. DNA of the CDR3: TGTGCCAGCTGGGACGGCTTCACCGGGGAGCTGTTTTTT.

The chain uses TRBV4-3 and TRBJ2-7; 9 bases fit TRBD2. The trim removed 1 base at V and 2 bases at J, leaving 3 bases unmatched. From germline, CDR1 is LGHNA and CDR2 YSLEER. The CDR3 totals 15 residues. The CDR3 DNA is TGCGCCAGCAGCCAAGGGACTAGCGTCCCCTACGAGCAGTACTTC. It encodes CASSQGTSVPYEQYF.

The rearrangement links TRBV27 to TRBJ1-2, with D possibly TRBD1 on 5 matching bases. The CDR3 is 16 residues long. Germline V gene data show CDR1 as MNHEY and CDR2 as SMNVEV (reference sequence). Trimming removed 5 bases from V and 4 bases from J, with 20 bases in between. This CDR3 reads CASSPRPLGGTYGYTF. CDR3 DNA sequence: TGTGCCAGCAGTCCCCGCCCGCTTGGAGGGACCTATGGCTACACCTTC.

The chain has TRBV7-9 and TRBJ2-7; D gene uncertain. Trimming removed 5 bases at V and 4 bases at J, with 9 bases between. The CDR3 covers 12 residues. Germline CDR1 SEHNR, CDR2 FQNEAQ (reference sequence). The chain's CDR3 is CASSPSGYEQYF. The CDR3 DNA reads TGTGCCAGCAGCCCCTCTGGGTACGAGCAGTACTTC.

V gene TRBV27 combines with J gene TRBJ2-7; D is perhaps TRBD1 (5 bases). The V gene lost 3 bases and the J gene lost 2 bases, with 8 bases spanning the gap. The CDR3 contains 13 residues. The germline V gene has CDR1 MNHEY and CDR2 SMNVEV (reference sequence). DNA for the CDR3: TGTGCCAGCAGTTTGGGGCTAGCCTACGAGCAGTACTTC. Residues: CASSLGLAYEQYF.

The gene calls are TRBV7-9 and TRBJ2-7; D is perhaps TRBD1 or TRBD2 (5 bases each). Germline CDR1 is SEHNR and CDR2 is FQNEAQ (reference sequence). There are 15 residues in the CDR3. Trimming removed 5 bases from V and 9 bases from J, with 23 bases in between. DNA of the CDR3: TGTGCCAGCAGCCCCCCCGGGACGGCCGTTGTGGTGCAGTACTTC. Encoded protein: CASSPPGTAVVVQYF. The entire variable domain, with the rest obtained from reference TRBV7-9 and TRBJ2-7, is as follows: DTGVSQNPRHKITKRGQNVTFRCDPISEHNRLYWYRQTLGQGPEFLTYFQNEAQLEKSRLLSDRFSAERPKGSFSTLEIQRTEQGDSAMYLCASSPPGTAVVVQYFGPGTRLTVT.

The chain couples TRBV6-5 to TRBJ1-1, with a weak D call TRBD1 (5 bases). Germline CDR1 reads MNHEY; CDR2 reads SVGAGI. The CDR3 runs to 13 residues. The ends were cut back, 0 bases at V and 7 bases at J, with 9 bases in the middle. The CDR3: CASSYSETVEAFF. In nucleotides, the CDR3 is TGTGCCAGCAGTTACTCTGAGACAGTTGAAGCTTTCTTT.

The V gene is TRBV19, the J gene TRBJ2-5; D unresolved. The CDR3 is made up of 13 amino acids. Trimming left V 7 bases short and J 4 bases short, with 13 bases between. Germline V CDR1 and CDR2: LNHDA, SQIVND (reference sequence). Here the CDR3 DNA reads TGTGCCAGTAATTTCGGTCTTGGAGAGACCCAGTACTTC. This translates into CASNFGLGETQYF.

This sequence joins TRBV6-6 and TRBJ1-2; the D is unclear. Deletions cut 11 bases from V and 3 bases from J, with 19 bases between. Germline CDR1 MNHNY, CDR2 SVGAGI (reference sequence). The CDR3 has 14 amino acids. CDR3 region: CAVLTAAADYGYTF. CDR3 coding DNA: TGTGCCGTTCTAACAGCAGCAGCGGACTATGGCTACACCTTC.

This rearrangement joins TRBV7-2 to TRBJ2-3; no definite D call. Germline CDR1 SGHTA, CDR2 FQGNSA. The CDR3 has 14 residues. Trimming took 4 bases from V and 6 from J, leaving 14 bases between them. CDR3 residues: CASSSGLSRDTQYF. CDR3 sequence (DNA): TGTGCCAGCAGCTCGGGTCTTTCGCGGGATACGCAGTATTTT.

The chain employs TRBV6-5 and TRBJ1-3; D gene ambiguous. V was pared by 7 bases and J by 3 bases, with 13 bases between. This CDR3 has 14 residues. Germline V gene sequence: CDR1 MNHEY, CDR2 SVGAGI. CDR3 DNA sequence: TGTGCCAGCACCATGGGCGGGGATGGAAACACCATATATTTT. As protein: CASTMGGDGNTIYF.

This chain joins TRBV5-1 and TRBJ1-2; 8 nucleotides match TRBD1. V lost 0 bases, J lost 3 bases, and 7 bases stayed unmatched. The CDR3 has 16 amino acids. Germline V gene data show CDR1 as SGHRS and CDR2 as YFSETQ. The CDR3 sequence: CASSLDAAGGDYGYTF. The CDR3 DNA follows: TGCGCCAGCAGCTTGGATGCGGCAGGGGGCGACTATGGCTACACCTTC.

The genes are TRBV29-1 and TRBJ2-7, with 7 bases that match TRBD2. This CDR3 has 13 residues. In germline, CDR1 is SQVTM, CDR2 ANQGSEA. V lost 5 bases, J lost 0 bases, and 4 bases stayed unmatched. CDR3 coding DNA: TGCAGCGTTTTTACTAGCGACTCCTACGAGCAGTACTTC. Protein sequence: CSVFTSDSYEQYF.

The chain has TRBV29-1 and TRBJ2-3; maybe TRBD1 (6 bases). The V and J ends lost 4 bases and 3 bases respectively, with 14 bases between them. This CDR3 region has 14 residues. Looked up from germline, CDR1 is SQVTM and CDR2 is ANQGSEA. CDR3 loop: CSVGDTLETDTQYF. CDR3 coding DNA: TGCAGCGTTGGGGACACTCTGGAGACAGATACGCAGTATTTT.